The 21 T cell receptor beta chains in this list originate from one sample, sequenced in a study of Ad26.COV2.S vaccination and SARS-CoV-2 variants. Produced via immunoSEQ multiplex PCR; TCRdb's table is partial and in-frame only. The sample has under 550,000 clones, around 87% seen once; the top ten hold roughly 4%. Treatment here: about 20 received Ad26.COV2.S at low or high dose, single or two shots; roughly 5 received placebo; per-sample allocation not given. It was on day 63 after the first vaccine or placebo injection that samples were taken. The source material was peripheral blood, sampled in a trial of Ad26.COV2.S vaccine versus placebo. The receptors originated from a person between 18 and 65 years old who received the Ad26.COV2.S COVID-19 vaccine or a placebo.

This clone was seen only once. The CDR3 DNA sequence: TGTGCCAGCAGTAAGCTAGCGGGCTCCTACAATGAGCAGTTCTTC. Its protein is CASSKLAGSYNEQFF. The chain combines TRBV2 with TRBJ2-1; 8 bases agree with TRBD2. The length of the CDR3 is 15 residues. The V and J ends lost 5 bases and 0 bases, in that order; junction bases with no gene match: 3. CDR1 and CDR2 from the germline V gene are SNHLY and FYNNEI.

The chain has TRBV11-2 and TRBJ2-5; TRBD1 is a possible D gene (6 bases). Germline CDR1 and CDR2: SGHAT and FQNNGV. Trimming took off 1 base at V and 3 bases at J, with 9 bases between the two ends. The CDR3 spans 14 residues. The CDR3 DNA sequence: TGTGCCAGCAGCTTAGTGGCAGGGGAAGAGACCCAGTACTTC. Translation gives CASSLVAGEETQYF.

This rearrangement joins TRBV6-2 or TRBV6-3 to TRBJ1-1, with D perhaps TRBD1 (6 bases). V was pared by 5 bases and J by 4 bases, with 11 bases between. Germline V gives CDR1 MNHEY, CDR2 SVGEGT. The CDR3 is 13 amino acids. CDR3 residues: CASSTGGGTEAFF. CDR3 bases: TGTGCCAGCAGTACGGGAGGGGGCACTGAAGCTTTCTTT.

The chain has TRBV5-4 and TRBJ2-7, with TRBD1 matching 12 bases. J was trimmed by 1 base and V by 3 bases; bases with no gene match: 14. CDR3 size: 19 residues. CDR1 SGHNT and CDR2 YYREEE come from the germline V gene (reference sequence). The CDR3 here is CASSSTGTGGAGPSYEQYF. The DNA for the CDR3 is TGTGCCAGCAGCTCAACCGGGACAGGGGGCGCCGGACCGTCCTACGAGCAGTACTTC. Complete variable domain (other parts from reference TRBV5-4 and TRBJ2-7): ETGVTQSPTHLIKTRGQQVTLRCSSQSGHNTVSWYQQALGQGPQFIFQYYREEENGRGNFPPRFSGLQFPNYSSELNVNALELDDSALYLCASSSTGTGGAGPSYEQYFGPGTRLTVT.

This CDR3 is CASGRTGTSEQYF. CDR3 nucleotides: TGTGCCAGCGGTAGGACAGGTACAAGCGAGCAGTACTTC. V is TRBV7-2 and J is TRBJ2-7, with 7 bases lining up with TRBD1. The CDR3 covers 13 residues. CDR1 SGHTA and CDR2 FQGNSA come from the germline V gene. The trim removed 8 bases at V and 6 bases at J, leaving 10 bases unmatched. The full variable domain, rest sourced from reference TRBV7-2 and TRBJ2-7, is GAGVSQSPSNKVTEKGKDVELRCDPISGHTALYWYRQSLGQGLEFLIYFQGNSAPDKSGLPSDRFSAERTGGSVSTLTIQRTQQEDSAVYLCASGRTGTSEQYFGPGTRLTVT.

The rearrangement joins TRBV19 to TRBJ2-5; TRBD2 is a possible D gene (5 bases). Trimming took 1 base from V and 2 from J, leaving 11 bases between them. The CDR3 has 15 residues. Per the germline V gene, CDR1 is LNHDA and CDR2 is SQIVND (reference sequence). The CDR3, as DNA: TGTGCCAGTAGTATAGGACTAAGGGTACAAGAGACCCAGTACTTC. Its protein is CASSIGLRVQETQYF.

V gene TRBV4-2 combines with J gene TRBJ1-2; 7 nucleotides line up with TRBD1. V gave up 1 base and J gave up 8 bases; unmatched junction bases: 7. The germline V gene has CDR1 LGHNA and CDR2 YNFKEQ. The CDR3 has 14 residues. The CDR3 DNA is TGTGCCAGCAGCCAAGGATATACAGGGGACGGCTACACCTTC. This sequence encodes CASSQGYTGDGYTF.

V and J are TRBV28 and TRBJ1-4; 10 nucleotides line up with TRBD1. This CDR3 region has 15 residues. Losses at the gene ends were 7 bases for V and 8 bases for J; bases not matched to a gene: 10. Germline-derived CDR1 and CDR2 are MDHEN and SYDVKM. As DNA, the CDR3 is TGTGCCAGCACTCCCTTGGACAGGGGGTGGGAAAAACTGTTTTTT. This gives the protein CASTPLDRGWEKLFF.

This rearrangement joins TRBV5-1 to TRBJ1-6; the match to TRBD1 covers 9 bases. The germline gives CDR1 SGHRS, CDR2 YFSETQ. The CDR3 length is 17 residues. The V gene end was trimmed by 3 bases and the J gene end by 8 bases; junction bases not matched to a gene: 12. The CDR3 DNA reads TGCGCCAGCAGCTACAGGACAGGGGCGAAAGTGGATTCACCCCTCCACTTT. Encoded protein: CASSYRTGAKVDSPLHF.

In this sample, this clone turned up a few times. The rearrangement links TRBV16 to TRBJ1-6; the D gene is possibly TRBD1 (5 bases). Germline CDR1 reads KGHSY; CDR2 reads FQNENV. The CDR3 is 16 amino acids. Trimming cost V 4 bases and J 0 bases, with 10 bases left between them. The DNA for the CDR3 is TGTGCCAGCAGCCGGGACGGGACCTCCTATAATTCACCCCTCCACTTT. Protein sequence: CASSRDGTSYNSPLHF. The variable domain in full, with the rest retrieved from reference TRBV16 and TRBJ1-6, is GEEVAQTPKHLVRGEGQKAKLYCAPIKGHSYVFWYQQVLKNEFKFLISFQNENVFDETGMPKERFSAKCLPNSPCSLEIQATKLEDSAVYFCASSRDGTSYNSPLHFGNGTRLTVT.

The chain couples TRBV5-1 to TRBJ2-7, with 8 bases lining up with TRBD1. J gave up 2 bases and V 4 bases, and 5 bases lay outside the gene matches. From germline, CDR1 is SGHRS and CDR2 YFSETQ. This CDR3 has 14 amino acids. The CDR3 reads CASSRTGSPYEQYF. In nucleotides, the CDR3 is TGCGCCAGCAGCAGGACAGGGAGTCCCTACGAGCAGTACTTC. The variable domain in full, with the rest retrieved from reference TRBV5-1 and TRBJ2-7, is KAGVTQTPRYLIKTRGQQVTLSCSPISGHRSVSWYQQTPGQGLQFLFEYFSETQRNKGNFPGRFSGRQFSNSRSEMNVSTLELGDSALYLCASSRTGSPYEQYFGPGTRLTVT.

This clone appeared a few times. The chain carries TRBV30 and TRBJ2-2; a weak D match, TRBD1 (6 bases). This CDR3 region has 14 residues. Germline CDR1 GTSNPN, CDR2 SVGIG (reference sequence). Trimming removed 3 bases at V and 4 bases at J, with 12 bases between. CDR3 residues: CAWRAGAGTGELFF. The CDR3 DNA sequence: TGTGCCTGGAGGGCAGGGGCCGGCACCGGGGAGCTGTTTTTT. The variable domain in full, completed from reference TRBV30 and TRBJ2-2, reads SQTIHQWPATLVQPVGSPLSLECTVEGTSNPNLYWYRQAAGRGLQLLFYSVGIGQISSEVPQNLSASRPQDRQFILSSKKLLLSDSGFYLCAWRAGAGTGELFFGEGSRLTVL.

The rearrangement uses TRBV19 and TRBJ2-3; D is ambiguous. V lost 1 base to trimming and J lost 0 bases, with 11 bases between them. The CDR3 has 16 residues. The V gene's germline CDR1 is LNHDA and CDR2 SQIVND (reference sequence). The CDR3 region is CASSIAAYSSTDTQYF. As DNA, the CDR3 is TGTGCCAGTAGTATAGCGGCCTATTCTAGCACAGATACGCAGTATTTT.

The chain links TRBV24-1 to TRBJ2-1; 9 bases fit TRBD1. The CDR3 spans 13 residues. The germline gives CDR1 KGHDR, CDR2 SFDVKD. V gave up 7 bases and J gave up 7 bases; unmatched junction bases: 4. CDR3 in DNA: TGTGCCACCAGCCGGGACAGGGAGAATGAGCAGTTCTTC. It yields the protein CATSRDRENEQFF.

J is TRBJ2-1 and V is TRBV19; TRBD2 matches 10 bases. Germline assignment: CDR1 LNHDA and CDR2 SQIVND (reference sequence). V was pared by 5 bases and J by 7 bases, with 11 bases of the junction left unmatched. The CDR3 spans 16 residues. CDR3 sequence (DNA): TGTGCCAGTAGTGAACGCAGCGGGGGGGCTTGGAATGAGCAGTTCTTC. Residues: CASSERSGGAWNEQFF.

This clone was seen only a few times. V usage is TRBV9 and J usage is TRBJ1-2; 7 bases agree with TRBD1. Unmatched junction bases numbered 7, after V lost 3 bases and J lost 5 bases. Germline values: CDR1 SGDLS, CDR2 YYNGEE. CDR3 length: 14 residues. The CDR3 DNA sequence: TGTGCCAGCAGCGGATTCCAGGGGGTATATGGCTACACCTTC. This sequence encodes CASSGFQGVYGYTF.

This clone was seen a handful of times. The chain carries TRBV6-5 and TRBJ1-3, with D possibly TRBD1 on 6 matching bases. Germline values: CDR1 MNHEY, CDR2 SVGAGI. There are 13 residues in the CDR3. Trimming pared 8 bases from V and 0 bases from J, leaving 8 bases between. DNA for the CDR3: TGTGCCAGCCACAGGGCCTCTGGAAACACCATATATTTT. Its translation: CASHRASGNTIYF.

This clone occurred a few times. The chain employs TRBV2 and TRBJ2-7; D is possibly TRBD1 (5 bases). Germline loops: CDR1 SNHLY, CDR2 FYNNEI. Trimming pared 7 bases from V and 6 bases from J, leaving 10 bases between. The CDR3 contains 11 residues. CDR3 in amino acids: CASTQGFEQYF. In DNA form, the CDR3 reads TGTGCCAGCACCCAGGGATTCGAGCAGTACTTC.

This chain links TRBV9 with TRBJ2-6, with 7 bases fitting TRBD1. This CDR3 is 17 amino acids long. The germline CDR1 and CDR2 sequences are SGDLS and YYNGEE. The junction had 6 bases not matched to a gene; V was cut back by 3 bases and J by 0 bases. CDR3 nucleotides: TGTGCCAGCAGCGAACGGACAGGCAGCTCTGGGGCCAACGTCCTGACTTTC. Amino acids: CASSERTGSSGANVLTF. The whole variable domain, filled in from reference TRBV9 and TRBJ2-6, reads DSGVTQTPKHLITATGQRVTLRCSPRSGDLSVYWYQQSLDQGLQFLIQYYNGEERAKGNILERFSAQQFPDLHSELNLSSLELGDSALYFCASSERTGSSGANVLTFGAGSRLTVL.

V gene TRBV18 combines with J gene TRBJ2-5; D gene unclear. The germline V and J ends were trimmed by 5 bases and 1 base, with 14 bases remaining between them. Germline V gene data show CDR1 as KGHSH and CDR2 as LQKENI. This CDR3 contains 15 residues. CDR3 coding DNA: TGTGCCAGCTCATTGAACGCATTACTCCAAGAGACCCAGTACTTC. It codes for CASSLNALLQETQYF.

This chain links TRBV7-8 with TRBJ2-7; D is ambiguous. The CDR3 is 14 amino acids. Trimming removed 1 base at V and 6 bases at J, with 13 bases between. Looked up from germline, CDR1 is SGHVS and CDR2 is FQNEAQ. Here the CDR3 reads CASSLGHLPLEQYF. CDR3 DNA: TGTGCCAGCAGCTTAGGACACCTCCCGCTCGAGCAGTACTTC.